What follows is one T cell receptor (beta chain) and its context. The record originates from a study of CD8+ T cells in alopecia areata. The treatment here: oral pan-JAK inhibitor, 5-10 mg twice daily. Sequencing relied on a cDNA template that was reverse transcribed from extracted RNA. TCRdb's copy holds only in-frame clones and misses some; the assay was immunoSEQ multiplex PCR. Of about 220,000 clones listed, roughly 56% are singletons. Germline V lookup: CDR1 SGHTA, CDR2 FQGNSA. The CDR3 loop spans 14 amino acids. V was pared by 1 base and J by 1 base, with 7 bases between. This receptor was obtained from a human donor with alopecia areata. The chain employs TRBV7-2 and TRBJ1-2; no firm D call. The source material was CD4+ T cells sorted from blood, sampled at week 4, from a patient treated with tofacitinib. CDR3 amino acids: CASSLEGSNYGYTF. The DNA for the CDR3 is TGTGCCAGCAGCTTAGAGGGCAGTAACTATGGCTACACCTTC.